Included here is one T cell receptor (beta chain) sequence, with context. The sample is drawn from a study of blood T cell repertoires in COVID-19. Looking at the study overall: Sample material is recorded as cDNA or gDNA derived from T cells, B-cell-depleted T cells, or PBMCs.

The CDR3 is 12 amino acids. Germline CDR1 and CDR2: SGHTA and FQGNSA. Trimming pared 5 bases from V and 5 bases from J, leaving 8 bases between. Cohorts were based on clinical histories the participants reported. Cohort 3 donors counted as recovered after two negative PCRs, clearance, or resolved symptoms. TCRdb's table, derived via immunoSEQ multiplex PCR, lists solely in-frame clones and lacks some. The sample shows a few hundred thousand clones, roughly 87% of them seen only once. The chain couples TRBV7-2 to TRBJ2-3, with D possibly being TRBD1 (6 bases). The sequenced sample consisted of PBMCs or T cells enriched from blood (not recorded which). This TCR came from a woman aged 25 to 39 who had recovered from COVID-19. The CDR3 spells CASSGRGDTQYF. The DNA for the CDR3 is TGTGCCAGCAGCGGCAGGGGAGATACGCAGTATTTT.